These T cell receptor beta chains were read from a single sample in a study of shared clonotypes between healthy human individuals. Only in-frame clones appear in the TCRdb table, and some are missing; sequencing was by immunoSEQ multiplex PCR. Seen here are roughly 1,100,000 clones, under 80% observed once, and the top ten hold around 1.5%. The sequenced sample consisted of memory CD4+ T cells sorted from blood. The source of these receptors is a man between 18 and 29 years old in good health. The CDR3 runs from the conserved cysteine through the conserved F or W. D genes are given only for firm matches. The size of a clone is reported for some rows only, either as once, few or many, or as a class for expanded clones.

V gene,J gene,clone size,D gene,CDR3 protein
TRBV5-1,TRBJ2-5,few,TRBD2,CASSLSLAGVGETQYF
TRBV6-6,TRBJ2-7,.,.,CASTGLTGEQYF
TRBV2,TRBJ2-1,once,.,CASSESWKGTKNEQFF
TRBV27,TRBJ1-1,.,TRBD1,CASSFGWDRATTEAFF
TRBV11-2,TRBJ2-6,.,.,CATWGFGANVLTF
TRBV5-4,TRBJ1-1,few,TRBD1,CASSLGGTGGTEAFF
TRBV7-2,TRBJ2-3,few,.,CASSLAGERIDTQYF
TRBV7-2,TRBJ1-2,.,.,CASSLNRESYGYTF
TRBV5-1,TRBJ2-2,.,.,CASSFGGPNGELFF
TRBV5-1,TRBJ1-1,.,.,CASSLFQGNTEAFF
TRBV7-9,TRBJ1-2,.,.,CASSSYTDGYTF
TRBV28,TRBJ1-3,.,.,CASSLRRGNTIYF
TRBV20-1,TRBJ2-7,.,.,CSANDNYEQYF
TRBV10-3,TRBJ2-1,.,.,CAILGGEGYNEQFF
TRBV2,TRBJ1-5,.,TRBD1,CASSGDRYRPNQPQHF
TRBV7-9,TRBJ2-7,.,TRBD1,CASSLGGTGAYEQYF
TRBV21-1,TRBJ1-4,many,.,CASSKPGENDEKLFF
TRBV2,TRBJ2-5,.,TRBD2,CASRVTSGGAETQYF
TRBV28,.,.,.,CASTFAQSYEQYF
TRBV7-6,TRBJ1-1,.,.,CASSPAQGREAFF
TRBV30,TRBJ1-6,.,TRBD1,CAWSGTGNNSPLHF
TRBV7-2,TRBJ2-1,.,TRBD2,CASSSPTSGSSYNEQFF
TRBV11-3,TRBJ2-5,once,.,CASSPTGYQETQYF
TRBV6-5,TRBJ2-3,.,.,CASSYSSGGPTDTQYF
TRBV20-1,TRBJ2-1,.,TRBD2,CSAPGGNEQFF
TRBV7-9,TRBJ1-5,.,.,CASSFFREDQPQHF
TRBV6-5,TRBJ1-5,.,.,CASSPGGVSNQPQHF
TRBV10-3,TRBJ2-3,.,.,CAISESDRTFYDTQYF
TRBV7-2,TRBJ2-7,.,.,CASSLGQGFAYEQYF
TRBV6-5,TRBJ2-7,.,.,CASSADNYEQYF
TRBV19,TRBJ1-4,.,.,CASSIDRATNEKLFF
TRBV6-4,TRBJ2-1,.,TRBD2,CASSESGGAVLSYNEQFF
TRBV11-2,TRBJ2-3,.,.,CASSLVLLDTQYF
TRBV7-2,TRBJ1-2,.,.,CASSLSSGAGGYTF
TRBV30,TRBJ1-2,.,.,CAWRGKQGGYTF
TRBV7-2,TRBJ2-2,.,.,CASSHGVTNTGELFF
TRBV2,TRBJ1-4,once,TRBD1,CASFDDRGLNEKLFF
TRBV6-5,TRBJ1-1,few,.,CASSRTGNTEAFF
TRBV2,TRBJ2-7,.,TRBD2,CASMLAGGSYEQYF
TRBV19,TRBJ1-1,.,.,CASTEGHVAEAFF
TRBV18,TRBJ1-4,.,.,CASSLLGLNEKLFF
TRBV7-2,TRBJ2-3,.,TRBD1,CASSLTGASTDTQYF
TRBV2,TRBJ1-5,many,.,CASRELAGGHQPQHF
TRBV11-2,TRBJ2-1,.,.,CASSSGAGDNEQFF
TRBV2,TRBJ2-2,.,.,CASSALGVRNTGELFF
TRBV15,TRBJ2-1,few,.,CATSRDNGPQFF
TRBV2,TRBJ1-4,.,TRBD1,CASRGQGLANEKLFF
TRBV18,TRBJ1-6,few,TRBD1,CASSPSGGNSPLHF
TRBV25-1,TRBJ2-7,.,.,CASSEGQAYEQYF
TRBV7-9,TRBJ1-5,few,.,CASRSTGDQPQHF
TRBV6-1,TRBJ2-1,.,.,CASSEGRGAAEQFF
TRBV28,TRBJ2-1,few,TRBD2,CASVGLAGEGQFF
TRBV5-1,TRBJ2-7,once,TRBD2,CASSLAIGEGEQYF
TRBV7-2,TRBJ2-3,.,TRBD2,CASSFSAGSTDTQYF
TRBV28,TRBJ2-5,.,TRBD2,CASSFPDAGGQETQYF
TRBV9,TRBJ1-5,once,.,CAGNKQGGQPQHF
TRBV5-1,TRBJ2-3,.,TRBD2,CASRGTSGADTQYF
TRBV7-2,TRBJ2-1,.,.,CASSLAQGGYNEQFF
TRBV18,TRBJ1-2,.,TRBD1,CASSPDREVYGYTF